This is a list of T cell receptor beta chains from one sample in a study of cytomegalovirus exposure and HLA in healthy donors. Clones were sequenced by immunoSEQ multiplex PCR, and TCRdb holds only the in-frame ones, with some missing. The data show 150,000 to 200,000 clones, approximately 84% seen once. The source material was PBMCs. The origin of the receptors is a young man in good health and CMV-seronegative. CDR3s include the opening cysteine and the closing phenylalanine or tryptophan. D genes are given only for firm matches. Clone size is shown for a subset of rows, as once, few, many or a class of expanded clone.

clone size	V gene	D gene	J gene	CDR3 protein	CDR3 DNA
few	TRBV27	TRBD1	TRBJ2-4	CASRPTGTGFILQYF	TGTGCCAGCAGACCCACCGGGACAGGGTTTATCCTTCAGTACTTC
.	TRBV7-9	TRBD1	TRBJ1-4	CASSFRDSDEKLFF	TGTGCCAGCAGTTTCCGGGACAGCGATGAAAAACTGTTTTTT
.	TRBV4-3	.	TRBJ2-5	CASSQEGGPQETQYF	TGCGCCAGCAGCCAAGAGGGGGGACCACAAGAGACCCAGTACTTC
.	TRBV15	.	TRBJ2-7	CATSHRVSYEQYF	TGTGCCACCAGCCACAGGGTTTCCTACGAGCAGTACTTC
.	TRBV30	TRBD1	TRBJ2-4	CAWSEIDRVRNIQYF	TGTGCCTGGAGTGAAATAGACAGGGTCAGAAACATTCAGTACTTC
.	TRBV5-1	TRBD1	TRBJ2-7	CASSPMTGGYEQYF	TGCGCCAGCAGCCCAATGACAGGGGGATACGAGCAGTACTTC
.	TRBV5-1	TRBD2	TRBJ2-3	CASSLRSSGRVDTQYF	TGCGCCAGCAGCTTACGGTCTAGCGGGAGGGTAGATACGCAGTATTTT
few	TRBV5-6	TRBD1	TRBJ1-1	CASGTGDTEAFF	TGTGCCAGCGGAACAGGGGACACTGAAGCTTTCTTT
.	TRBV10-2	TRBD1	TRBJ1-2	CAGSDGTGGGYTF	TGCGCCGGCAGTGATGGGACAGGTGGTGGCTACACCTTC
.	TRBV29-1	TRBD2	TRBJ2-1	CSVDVGLAGGTEQFF	TGCAGCGTTGACGTCGGACTAGCGGGAGGTACCGAGCAGTTCTTC
.	TRBV10-2	TRBD1	TRBJ2-2	CASRAGQGLSYTGELFF	TGCGCCAGCAGAGCGGGACAGGGTCTGTCCTACACCGGGGAGCTGTTTTTT
few	TRBV5-1	.	TRBJ1-3	CASSYQGFGDTIYF	TGCGCCAGCAGCTACCAGGGGTTTGGAGACACCATATATTTT
.	TRBV5-1	.	TRBJ2-1	CASSEDSQNVQFF	TGCGCCAGCAGCGAGGACTCACAAAATGTGCAGTTCTTC
.	TRBV19	TRBD1	TRBJ1-2	CASTRDRGSLNYGYTF	TGTGCCAGTACCAGGGACAGGGGATCCCTAAACTATGGCTACACCTTC
.	TRBV6-5	.	TRBJ1-2	CASSYYRENGYTF	TGTGCCAGCAGTTACTACAGGGAGAATGGCTACACCTTC
.	TRBV6-6	.	TRBJ1-6	CASSRESPLHF	TGTGCCAGCAGTCGGGAGTCACCCCTCCACTTT
.	TRBV28	.	TRBJ1-2	CASSLTHGQANYGYTF	TGTGCCAGCAGCTTGACCCACGGCCAGGCTAACTATGGCTACACCTTC
.	TRBV25-1	.	TRBJ2-7	CASSESGYEQYF	TGTGCCAGCAGTGAGTCGGGCTACGAGCAGTACTTC
.	TRBV5-4	.	TRBJ1-3	CASSSKSSGNTIYF	TGTGCCAGCAGCTCCAAGAGCTCTGGAAACACCATATATTTT
once	TRBV6-1	TRBD1	TRBJ1-4	CASSELRDRIGEKLFF	TGTGCCAGCAGTGAATTGAGGGACAGGATTGGTGAAAAACTGTTTTTT
.	TRBV6-1	.	TRBJ2-7	CAARTSGNYEQYF	TGTGCCGCCCGTACCTCGGGGAACTACGAGCAGTACTTC
.	TRBV19	.	TRBJ2-3	CASSIVSGSLATQYF	TGTGCCAGTAGTATAGTTTCGGGGAGTCTTGCTACGCAGTATTTT
.	TRBV7-9	.	TRBJ1-2	CASSSPGTSYGYTF	TGTGCCAGCAGCTCCCCAGGGACTTCCTATGGCTACACCTTC
few	TRBV27	TRBD2	TRBJ2-3	CASSLVAGHTDTQYF	TGTGCCAGCAGTTTAGTAGCGGGCCACACAGATACGCAGTATTTT